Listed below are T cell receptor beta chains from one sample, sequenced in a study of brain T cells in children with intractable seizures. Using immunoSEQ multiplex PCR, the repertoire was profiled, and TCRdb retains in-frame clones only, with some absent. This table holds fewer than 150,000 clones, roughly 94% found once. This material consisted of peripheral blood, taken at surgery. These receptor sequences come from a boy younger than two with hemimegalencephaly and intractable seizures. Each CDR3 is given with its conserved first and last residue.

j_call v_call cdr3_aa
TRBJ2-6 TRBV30 CAWNNGGANVLTF
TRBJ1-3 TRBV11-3 CASSRDEHRNTIYF
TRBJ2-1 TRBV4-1 CASSQFSGGTLEQFF
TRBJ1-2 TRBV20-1 CSATGDGGYTF
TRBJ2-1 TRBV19 CASSRTSGRNEQFF
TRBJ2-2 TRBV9 CASSVQRRNTGELFF
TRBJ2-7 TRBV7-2 CASSLKLIYEQYF
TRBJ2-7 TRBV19 CASSTGLQTYEQYF
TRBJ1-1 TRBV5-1 CASSAPGGWANTEAFF
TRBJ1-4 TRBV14 CASSQVHGPNEKLFF
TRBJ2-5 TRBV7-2 CASSLVLLAAGETQYF
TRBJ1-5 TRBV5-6 CASSIAGGQGQPQHF
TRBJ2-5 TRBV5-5 CASSFRSGTGKETQYF
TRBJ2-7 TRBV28 CASRVGGQAFTYEQYF
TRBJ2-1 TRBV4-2 CASSQNEGTYNEQFF
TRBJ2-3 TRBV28 CASSSGQGVQGTQYF
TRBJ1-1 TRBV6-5 CAAGDIGTEAFF
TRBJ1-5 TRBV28 CASSHDRVVSNQPQHF
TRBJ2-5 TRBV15 CATSRVPSRDRGTQYF
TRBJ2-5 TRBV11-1 CASTGEGRETQYF
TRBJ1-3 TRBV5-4 CASSSRLRGEGAGNTIYF
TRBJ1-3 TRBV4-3 CASSQDRGAGNTIYF
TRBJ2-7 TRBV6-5 CASSYSQGGYEQYF
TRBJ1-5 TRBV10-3 CAISERTGGDQPQHF
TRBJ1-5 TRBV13 CASSFGTGHQPQHF
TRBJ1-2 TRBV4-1 CASSQRLRTGGWDGYTF
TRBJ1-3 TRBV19 CASKTGGAGGNTIYF